This TCR beta chain derives from a study of blood T cell repertoires in COVID-19. Study-level background: The origin of the acute and convalescent COVID-19 samples was the United States, Italy and Spain. Nucleic acid was either cDNA or gDNA, and it came from T cells, B-cell-depleted T cells, or PBMCs.

As handled by the study authors: Estimation of nucleated cell counts relied on the amplification of reference gene primers. Only in-frame clones appear in the TCRdb table, and some are missing; sequencing was by immunoSEQ multiplex PCR. V and J calls and clone size follow that table, whereas D and trimming were derived from the DNA. Counted here are roughly 50,000 clones, about nine tenths occurring once; the ten biggest clones make up roughly an eighth. Trimming left V 3 bases short and J 5 bases short, with 10 bases between. This CDR3 region has 14 residues. The germline gives CDR1 LGHDT, CDR2 YNNKEL (reference sequence).

The receptor was isolated from a woman aged 60-70 years with active COVID-19. Material for sequencing was peripheral blood. The rearrangement links TRBV3-1 (or the pseudogene TRBV3-2) to TRBJ2-2; the D gene is possibly TRBD1 (6 bases). This chain's CDR3 is CASSHAQGTGELFF. CDR3 DNA sequence: TGTGCCAGCAGCCACGCGCAGGGGACCGGGGAGCTGTTTTTT.